This TCR beta chain is from a study of CD8 T cells in ankylosing spondylitis. Construction of TCR beta libraries was performed using quantitative 5'-RACE with molecular barcodes. TCRdb re-called the 5' RACE reads with MiXCR, one entry per CDR3 protein. The sample has approximately 200,000 distinct CDR3 sequences, 10% to 15% seen once. This clonotype was observed a few times. What it binds is unknown. The V and J ends lost 2 bases and 4 bases, in that order; junction bases with no gene match: 6. CDR1 and CDR2 (germline): LGHNA, YSLEER. This CDR3 contains 15 residues. Points from the study as a whole: A motif in TCR beta, a set of eight highly homologous variants, appeared characteristic of ankylosing spondylitis blood. According to the report, clones linked to the disease were significantly enriched in matched synovial fluid samples taken from ankylosing spondylitis patients. Disease-linked clones were CD8+ and relatively rare in peripheral blood.

The sequencing sample was made of blood, either unsorted or a sorted T cell fraction (not recorded which). This rearrangement joins TRBV4-3 to TRBJ2-3; 7 bases line up with TRBD2. The TCR sequence derives from a female donor with ankylosing spondylitis or in good health (not recorded which). The DNA of the CDR3 is TGCGCCAGCAGCCAACGGCGGGAGTATCCAGATACGCAGTATTTT. As protein: CASSQRREYPDTQYF.